This note documents a single TCR beta chain sequence. The V gene lost 2 bases and the J gene lost 5 bases, with 9 bases spanning the gap. The CDR3 spans 13 residues. CDR1 is PRHDT and CDR2 is FYEKMQ in the germline V gene (reference sequence). This sample was taken from a study of blood T cell repertoires in COVID-19. Across the study: PBMCs, B-cell-depleted T cells, or T cells provided the cDNA or gDNA that made up the material.

In the study's own analysis: Researchers report that nucleated cell counts were estimated from reference gene primer amplification. The data were produced by immunoSEQ multiplex PCR, yet TCRdb's version contains in-frame clones alone and is incomplete. V and J calls and clone size are as listed in that table; D and trimming were resolved from the DNA. The table lists more than 250,000 clones, more than 70% of them singletons. Sequencing was carried out using peripheral blood. The gene calls are TRBV13 and TRBJ1-1; no clear D. The sequence derives from a woman aged 50 to 60 with acute or convalescent COVID-19. CDR3 sequence reads: CASSLRGRTEAFF. The CDR3 DNA sequence: TGTGCCAGCAGCTTACGAGGGAGGACTGAAGCTTTCTTT.